The 9 T cell receptor beta chains in this list originate from one sample, sequenced in a study of T-cell reconstitution after alpha-beta-depleted transplantation in children. Researchers prepared the TCRbeta library using unique molecular identifiers, the study reports. One entry per CDR3 protein results from TCRdb running MiXCR on the PCR reads. The sample has some 29,000 distinct CDR3 sequences; 5% to 7% are singletons. This sample comprised PBMCs, mostly from graft donor cells, obtained 180 days after TCRalphabeta/CD19-depleted stem cell transplant. The source is a male patient under 18 who had a stem cell transplant for acute myeloid leukemia, so the T cells may come from the graft donor.

This clonotype was seen ten or more times. The rearrangement uses TRBV2 and TRBJ2-7; D call uncertain. The CDR3 sequence is 13 residues long. Trimming took 5 bases from V and 2 from J, leaving 10 bases between them. Germline loops: CDR1 SNHLY, CDR2 FYNNEI. The CDR3 sequence: CASSRDTAYEQYF. The CDR3 bases are TGTGCCAGCAGTAGAGACACAGCCTACGAGCAGTACTTC. Complete variable domain (other parts from reference TRBV2 and TRBJ2-7): EPEVTQTPSHQVTQMGQEVILRCVPISNHLYFYWYRQILGQKVEFLVSFYNNEISEKSEIFDDQFSVERPDGSNFTLKIRSTKLEDSAMYFCASSRDTAYEQYFGPGTRLTVT.

This clonotype came up many times. V gene TRBV11-2 combines with J gene TRBJ2-1; D might be TRBD1 (5 bases). Germline CDR1 and CDR2: SGHAT and FQNNGV. The V end was cut by 1 base, the J end by 0 bases, with 13 bases between. The CDR3 runs 17 residues. For the CDR3, the DNA is TGTGCCAGCAGCTTAGGGGTACAGGTCTTCTCCTACAATGAGCAGTTCTTC. The encoded protein is CASSLGVQVFSYNEQFF.

V is TRBV7-3 and J is TRBJ1-5; a weak D match, TRBD1 (6 bases). Trimming removed 6 bases from V and 5 bases from J, with 11 bases in between. Germline CDR1 is SGHTA and CDR2 is FQGTGA. There are 13 residues in the CDR3. The CDR3 DNA reads TGTGCCAGCAGTCCGACAGGTGATCAGCCCCAGCATTTT. Encoded protein: CASSPTGDQPQHF.

The rearrangement links TRBV4-2 to TRBJ1-2, with 7 bases fitting TRBD1. V lost 9 bases to trimming and J lost 0 bases; unmatched junction nucleotides: 16. Per germline, CDR1 LGHNA and CDR2 YNFKEQ. The CDR3 has 17 amino acids. CDR3 nucleotides: TGTGCCAGGGGCCCTGGGACAGCGATCTCTCCTAACTATGGCTACACCTTC. It translates to CARGPGTAISPNYGYTF.

This clonotype has a count of ten or more. The chain uses TRBV7-9 and TRBJ1-6; tentative D call: TRBD1 (5 bases). Between the trimmed V and J ends, which lost 5 bases and 10 bases, there was a span of 15 bases. Germline assignment: CDR1 SEHNR and CDR2 FQNEAQ (reference sequence). The CDR3 extends over 14 amino acids. Here the CDR3 DNA reads TGTGCCAGCAGCCAAGGACAAGGAGGATCACCCCTCCACTTT. It encodes CASSQGQGGSPLHF. Looking up the rest from reference TRBV7-9 and TRBJ1-6 gives the full variable domain: DTGVSQNPRHKITKRGQNVTFRCDPISEHNRLYWYRQTLGQGPEFLTYFQNEAQLEKSRLLSDRFSAERPKGSFSTLEIQRTEQGDSAMYLCASSQGQGGSPLHFGNGTRLTVT.

This clonotype has a count of ten or more. V gene TRBV27 combines with J gene TRBJ2-1; 8 bases map to TRBD2. Germline-derived CDR1 and CDR2 are MNHEY and SMNVEV (reference sequence). With 1 base clipped from V and 0 bases from J, the junction kept 5 bases outside the gene matches. The CDR3 is made up of 17 amino acids. The CDR3 reads CASSLLTSAFSYNEQFF. Written as DNA, the CDR3 is TGTGCCAGCAGTTTATTGACTAGCGCGTTCTCCTACAATGAGCAGTTCTTC.

The table lists this clonotype with many counts. The chain links TRBV7-9 to TRBJ2-5; the match to TRBD2 covers 8 bases. The junction had 12 bases not matched to a gene; V was cut back by 11 bases and J by 4 bases. Germline V gene lookup returns CDR1 SEHNR and CDR2 FQNEAQ (reference sequence). This CDR3 has 14 residues. The CDR3 protein is CAGGLSGGGETQYF. The CDR3 coding sequence is TGTGCCGGGGGACTAAGCGGGGGTGGAGAGACCCAGTACTTC.

This clonotype has ten or more counts. The V gene is TRBV5-1, the J gene TRBJ2-7, with 8 bases identical to TRBD1. J lost 3 bases, V lost 3 bases, and 5 bases had no gene match. The CDR3 contains 14 residues. In germline, CDR1 is SGHRS, CDR2 YFSETQ. The CDR3 DNA reads as TGCGCCAGCAGCTCCGCCGGACAGGGCTACGAGCAGTACTTC. This gives the protein CASSSAGQGYEQYF.

In its sample, this clonotype is medium-sized (0.01 to 0.1%). The rearrangement uses TRBV5-1 and TRBJ2-7; 14 positions agree with TRBD2. CDR1 SGHRS and CDR2 YFSETQ come from the germline V gene. J was trimmed by 3 bases and V by 6 bases; bases with no gene match: 2. The CDR3 length is 14 residues. The CDR3 coding sequence is TGCGCCAGCAAAGGGACTAGCGGGAGCTACGAGCAGTACTTC. Protein product: CASKGTSGSYEQYF.